The 17 T cell receptor beta chains below were found in one sample sequenced in a study of T cell responses to AZD1222 COVID-19 vaccine (dated by TCRdb to the early 2020s). What this sample's time point label stands for: about 28 days (+/-7) after the second vaccine dose. The library was generated by the immunoSEQ multiplex PCR assay. Drawn from immuneACCESS, this table holds only the in-frame rearrangements with V and J called that TCRdb kept. Clones are partly lost; checked studies trace under half to an unresolved V gene and leave the rest unexplained. The sample table records about 84,000 clones; around 85% of these occur just once. The ten largest clones represent over 9.5% of the sample. This sample comprised peripheral blood, obtained 28 days after the second AZD1222 dose. These receptors came from an adult who received the AZD1222 COVID-19 vaccine.

The chain combines TRBV4-1 with TRBJ2-7, with D perhaps matching TRBD1 or TRBD2 (5 bases each). V dropped 0 bases and J dropped 6 bases, with 18 bases sitting between them. This CDR3 region has 16 residues. Germline-derived CDR1 and CDR2 are MGHRA and YSYEKL. In DNA, the CDR3 is TGCGCCAGCAGCCAAGATCGGGACCTATTATTCGTCGAGCAGTACTTC. Translating gives CASSQDRDLLFVEQYF.

The chain recombines TRBV28 with TRBJ1-2; possible D gene TRBD1, 6 bases. Germline CDR1 MDHEN, CDR2 SYDVKM. The V and J ends lost 2 bases and 5 bases respectively, with 18 bases between them. The CDR3 is 16 residues long. This chain's CDR3 is CASSLPLGGGGYGYTF. CDR3 sequence (DNA): TGTGCCAGCAGTTTACCTTTAGGAGGGGGAGGTTATGGCTACACCTTC.

This chain links TRBV11-3 with TRBJ2-7, with D tentatively TRBD1 or TRBD2 (5 bases each). Between the trimmed V and J ends, which lost 5 bases and 2 bases, there was a span of 16 bases. Germline V gene sequence: CDR1 SGHNT, CDR2 YENEEA. CDR3 size: 15 residues. In nucleotides, the CDR3 is TGTGCCAGCAGCGCCCCGGGAAGGGGACCCTACGAGCAGTACTTC. Amino acid sequence: CASSAPGRGPYEQYF. The variable domain in full, completed from reference TRBV11-3 and TRBJ2-7, reads EAGVVQSPRYKIIEKKQPVAFWCNPISGHNTLYWYLQNLGQGPELLIRYENEEAVDDSQLPKDRFSAERLKGVDSTLKIQPAELGDSAVYLCASSAPGRGPYEQYFGPGTRLTVT.

This chain uses TRBV5-6 with TRBJ2-3; D possibly uses TRBD1 or TRBD2 (5 bases each). V lost 2 bases and J 5 bases, leaving 12 bases between the germline ends. This CDR3 region has 14 residues. CDR1 SGHDT and CDR2 YYEEEE come from the germline V gene. The DNA for the CDR3 is TGTGCCAGCAGCTTTCGGGGACGTCAAGATACGCAGTATTTT. Amino acids: CASSFRGRQDTQYF.

The J gene is TRBJ2-7, the V gene TRBV14; D not resolved. V lost 0 bases, J lost 5 bases, and 8 bases lay in between. Germline CDR1 and CDR2: SGHDN and FVKESK. CDR3 size: 13 residues. This chain's CDR3 is CASSQESWNEQYF. CDR3 coding DNA: TGTGCCAGCAGCCAAGAATCCTGGAACGAGCAGTACTTC.

This chain connects TRBV3-1 (or the pseudogene TRBV3-2) to TRBJ1-3; TRBD1 matches at 8 bases. Germline values: CDR1 LGHDT, CDR2 YNNKEL (reference sequence). CDR3 size: 15 residues. With V trimmed by 6 bases and J by 3 bases, 7 bases remained unmatched. The CDR3 nucleotides read TGTGCCAGCAGTCAGACAGGGGAGCGTGGAAACACCATATATTTT. Translated, it gives CASSQTGERGNTIYF.

This clone was detected only once. The chain employs TRBV7-6 and TRBJ2-2; 8 positions match TRBD1. Trimming cost V 7 bases and J 1 base; bases outside gene matches: 14. The length of the CDR3 is 18 residues. CDR1 is SGHVS and CDR2 is FNYEAQ in the germline V gene. CDR3 coding DNA: TGTGCCAGCACCGTGGACAGGGTGGGGGCTATGAACACCGGGGAGCTGTTTTTT. This translates into CASTVDRVGAMNTGELFF.

The V and J genes are TRBV6-1 and TRBJ1-6; D unresolved. This CDR3 spans 14 amino acids. Germline assignment: CDR1 MNHNS and CDR2 SASEGT. Trimming took off 2 bases at V and 10 bases at J, with 12 bases between the two ends. CDR3 nucleotide sequence: TGTGCCAGCAGTGAACGCGGGAAGCAGTCACCCCTCCACTTT. Protein sequence: CASSERGKQSPLHF.

This clone has a handful of counts. The V call is TRBV6-1, the J call TRBJ2-7, with 8 nucleotides matching TRBD1. J lost 13 bases, V lost 3 bases, and 8 bases had no gene match. CDR3 size: 12 residues. Germline V gene lookup returns CDR1 MNHNS and CDR2 SASEGT. The CDR3: CASSEGRTGRYF. The CDR3 DNA reads TGTGCCAGCAGTGAGGGCCGGACAGGGCGTTACTTC.

The chain joins TRBV7-9 to TRBJ2-1, with 8 bases fitting TRBD1. Germline values: CDR1 SEHNR, CDR2 FQNEAQ (reference sequence). CDR3 length: 14 residues. The V segment lost 5 bases and the J segment 7 bases; nucleotides outside the gene matches: 7. The CDR3 protein is CASSPGTGGNEQFF. The CDR3 DNA is TGTGCCAGCAGCCCCGGGACAGGAGGGAATGAGCAGTTCTTC.

The sample holds one count of this clone. V and J are TRBV27 and TRBJ2-7, with D unclear. This CDR3 is 13 amino acids long. The V gene's germline CDR1 is MNHEY and CDR2 SMNVEV (reference sequence). V lost 3 bases, J lost 5 bases, and 11 bases lay in between. Here the CDR3 DNA reads TGTGCCAGCAGTTTTGGGGTTAAGAACGAGCAGTACTTC. Residues: CASSFGVKNEQYF.

V and J are TRBV7-2 and TRBJ1-5; D not certain. Germline assignment: CDR1 SGHTA and CDR2 FQGNSA. The V and J ends lost 4 bases and 4 bases respectively, with 14 bases between them. The CDR3 is 15 amino acids. CDR3 protein: CASSSLPGGNQPQHF. The DNA for the CDR3 is TGTGCCAGCAGCTCCCTCCCCGGAGGGAATCAGCCCCAGCATTTT.

The chain couples TRBV28 to TRBJ1-2, with D unresolved. Germline V gene sequence: CDR1 MDHEN, CDR2 SYDVKM. The CDR3 runs 15 residues. Trimming stripped 3 bases from V and 7 bases from J, with 18 bases between. DNA for the CDR3: TGTGCCAGCAGTTTGGCATCCGCGGGGTGGGGTGGCTACACCTTC. Residues: CASSLASAGWGGYTF.

This chain connects TRBV3-1 (or the pseudogene TRBV3-2) to TRBJ2-5; 11 bases are a match to TRBD2. CDR1 and CDR2 from the germline V gene are LGHDT and YNNKEL (reference sequence). V lost 1 base and J lost 5; bases outside the gene matches: 9. The CDR3 is 17 amino acids. Here the CDR3 reads CASSQGSSGGAEETQYF. The CDR3 DNA reads TGTGCCAGCAGCCAAGGGAGTAGCGGGGGGGCCGAGGAGACCCAGTACTTC.

The chain carries TRBV7-9 and TRBJ1-2; D gene ambiguous. Germline CDR1 SEHNR, CDR2 FQNEAQ (reference sequence). Trimming stripped 5 bases from V and 5 bases from J, with 18 bases between. The CDR3 is 15 residues long. The CDR3 nucleotides read TGTGCCAGCAGCATCTCTCCGGGCTTCGTATATGGCTACACCTTC. Residues: CASSISPGFVYGYTF.

V is TRBV27 and J is TRBJ2-5; D remains ambiguous. There are 16 residues in the CDR3. Trimming took off 5 bases at V and 3 bases at J, with 19 bases between the two ends. The germline CDR1 and CDR2 sequences are MNHEY and SMNVEV (reference sequence). The CDR3 DNA is TGTGCCAGCAGTACCCCCCCTGACGGAAACAAAGAGACCCAGTACTTC. This translates into CASSTPPDGNKETQYF.

The chain combines TRBV4-2 with TRBJ1-4; no clear D. Trimming shortened V by 0 bases and J by 7 bases, and 15 bases separated the two germline ends. Germline CDR1 and CDR2: LGHNA and YNFKEQ. The CDR3 runs to 16 residues. The DNA of the CDR3 is TGTGCCAGCAGCCAAGATTTCTTGACGGCGGGTGAAAAACTGTTTTTT. It is translated as CASSQDFLTAGEKLFF.